The 23 T cell receptor beta chains given below trace back to one sample, sequenced in a study of T cell repertoires in cytomegalovirus infection. The antigens these receptors bind are not known. TCRdb used MiXCR to reprocess the reads, holding one entry per CDR3 protein. The sample consists of about 830,000 distinct CDR3 sequences, 32% of them appearing once. The sequences come from cultured CD8+ T cells from PBMCs, collected from culture after CMV antigen stimulation. These receptors were taken from a human donor in good health (CMV status not recorded). Some clones in this sample may be carry-over from other donors' samples.

This clonotype turned up a few times. The gene calls are TRBV11-2 and TRBJ1-2; 8 positions match TRBD1. The ends lost 3 bases at V and 5 bases at J; junction bases unmatched: 5. This CDR3 has 14 residues. Germline CDR1 and CDR2: SGHAT and FQNNGV. The DNA for the CDR3 is TGTGCCAGCAGCTTGACAGGGGCCCTATATGGCTACACCTTC. As protein: CASSLTGALYGYTF.

The chain is built from TRBV7-9 and TRBJ1-2; 7 bases agree with TRBD1. The germline CDR1 and CDR2 sequences are SEHNR and FQNEAQ (reference sequence). Trimming removed 1 base from V and 6 bases from J; junction bases left unmatched: 5. The CDR3 length is 14 residues. The DNA for the CDR3 is TGTGCCAGCAGCTTAGGAGGGGGCGCGGATGGCTACACCTTC. Its protein product is CASSLGGGADGYTF. Complete variable domain (other parts from reference TRBV7-9 and TRBJ1-2): DTGVSQNPRHKITKRGQNVTFRCDPISEHNRLYWYRQTLGQGPEFLTYFQNEAQLEKSRLLSDRFSAERPKGSFSTLEIQRTEQGDSAMYLCASSLGGGADGYTFGSGTRLTVV.

This clonotype was counted between two and nine times. This chain uses TRBV7-8 with TRBJ1-1, with D uncertain. The length of the CDR3 is 14 residues. Germline CDR1 and CDR2: SGHVS and FQNEAQ. Trimming took off 5 bases at V and 0 bases at J, with 10 bases between the two ends. The CDR3 bases are TGTGCCAGCAGCGAAAGGAGGATGAACACTGAAGCTTTCTTT. Translation gives CASSERRMNTEAFF.

The V call is TRBV9, the J call TRBJ2-5, with TRBD2 as a possible D gene (5 bases). Germline CDR1 reads SGDLS; CDR2 reads YYNGEE. V was trimmed by 3 bases and J by 3 bases, leaving 12 bases between them. The CDR3 runs to 14 residues. The CDR3 nucleotides are TGTGCCAGCAGCGAGTTCGGGGTGAAAGAGACCCAGTACTTC. Protein sequence: CASSEFGVKETQYF. Using reference TRBV9 and TRBJ2-5 for the parts outside the CDR3, the full variable domain is DSGVTQTPKHLITATGQRVTLRCSPRSGDLSVYWYQQSLDQGLQFLIQYYNGEERAKGNILERFSAQQFPDLHSELNLSSLELGDSALYFCASSEFGVKETQYFGPGTRLLVL.

As concerns this clonotype: Compared with germline, one end of the junction differs, possibly owing to a read error. The chain recombines TRBV5-1 with TRBJ1-3; D is possibly TRBD1 (5 bases). CDR3 size: 15 residues. Germline V gives CDR1 SGHRS, CDR2 YFSETQ. The CDR3 bases are TGCGTCAGCAGGCCCCAGGGTCACTCTGGAAACACCATATATTTT. It yields the protein CVSRPQGHSGNTIYF.

The V and J genes are TRBV7-6 and TRBJ2-7, with 15 bases aligning to TRBD2. V trimming: 1 base; J trimming: 6 bases; junction bases outside the gene matches: 7. This CDR3 region has 17 residues. CDR1 is SGHVS and CDR2 is FNYEAQ in the germline V gene. The CDR3 reads CASSLEGLAGGRGEQYF. The CDR3, as DNA: TGTGCCAGCAGCTTAGAGGGACTAGCGGGGGGCCGGGGCGAGCAGTACTTC.

J is TRBJ1-1 and V is TRBV7-8, with D unresolved. The CDR3 sequence is 13 residues long. Trimming pared 5 bases from V and 3 bases from J, leaving 10 bases between. Looked up from germline, CDR1 is SGHVS and CDR2 is FQNEAQ. The DNA for the CDR3 is TGTGCCAGCAGCCTGTATTTGGACACTGAAGCTTTCTTT. Translation: CASSLYLDTEAFF.

The chain links TRBV29-1 to TRBJ2-7; TRBD2 might be the D (6 bases). CDR1 SQVTM and CDR2 ANQGSEA come from the germline V gene. V lost 0 bases and J lost 2, with 11 bases in between. This CDR3 has 14 residues. CDR3: CSVEDSGNTYEQYV. For the CDR3, the DNA is TGCAGCGTTGAAGATAGCGGTAACACCTACGAGCAGTACGTC.

A few counts support this clonotype. The chain carries TRBV6-5 and TRBJ2-2; D might be TRBD1 or TRBD2, each matching 5 bases. Germline lookup yields CDR1 MNHEY and CDR2 SVGAGI. Deletions cut 8 bases from V and 2 bases from J, with 15 bases between. The CDR3 is 15 residues long. Written as DNA, the CDR3 is TGTGCCAGCGCTTGGGGGTTTGGAAACACCGGGGAGCTGTTTTTT. It translates to CASAWGFGNTGELFF.

This chain uses TRBV4-1 with TRBJ2-1; D may be TRBD2 (5 bases). Between the trimmed V and J ends, which lost 0 bases and 5 bases, there was a span of 11 bases. Per the germline V gene, CDR1 is MGHRA and CDR2 is YSYEKL. The CDR3 is 15 residues long. The CDR3 coding sequence is TGCGCCAGCAGCCAAGAGACGCCCGGGAACAATGAGCAGTTCTTC. It yields the protein CASSQETPGNNEQFF.

This rearrangement joins TRBV28 to TRBJ1-6; D remains unclear. The CDR3 is made up of 14 amino acids. The germline V gene has CDR1 MDHEN and CDR2 SYDVKM. The V gene lost 3 bases and the J gene lost 9 bases, with 12 bases spanning the gap. The DNA for the CDR3 is TGTGCCAGCAGTTTGAGGGCTCGTCGTTCACCCCTCCACTTT. Encoded protein: CASSLRARRSPLHF.

The V gene is TRBV20-1, the J gene TRBJ2-4, with 12 bases that match TRBD1. The CDR3 totals 18 residues. CDR1 and CDR2 (germline): DFQATT, SNEGSKA (reference sequence). Trimming cost V 0 bases and J 2 bases; bases outside gene matches: 8. In DNA form, the CDR3 reads TGCAGTGCTAGAGATTGGGCCGGGACAGGGGGCACCAAAAACATTCAGTACTTC. This translates into CSARDWAGTGGTKNIQYF.

The table lists this clonotype with a few counts. The chain joins TRBV7-3 to TRBJ2-5; D not resolved. The V end was cut by 1 base, the J end by 1 base, with 10 bases between. Germline values: CDR1 SGHTA, CDR2 FQGTGA. This CDR3 has 15 residues. The CDR3 nucleotides read TGTGCCAGCAGCTTAAGTAATGGGTTCCAAGAGACCCAGTACTTC. This sequence encodes CASSLSNGFQETQYF.

The chain joins TRBV6-5 to TRBJ1-2; 7 nucleotides align to TRBD1. The CDR3 runs to 14 residues. Germline V gene data show CDR1 as MNHEY and CDR2 as SVGAGI. After removal of 5 bases from V and 6 bases from J, the junction contained 9 bases not matched to a gene. CDR3 sequence (DNA): TGTGCCAGCAGTCCCCGGGGGACAGCAAATGGCTACACCTTC. Encoded protein: CASSPRGTANGYTF.

This clonotype has just a few counts. V and J are TRBV5-5 and TRBJ2-2; a possible D gene is TRBD2 (7 bases). Per the germline V gene, CDR1 is SGHKS and CDR2 is YYEKEE (reference sequence). This CDR3 has 19 amino acids. V lost 2 bases and J lost 1, with 21 bases in between. The CDR3 region is CASSLFSITGRENTGELFF. The DNA for the CDR3 is TGTGCCAGCAGCTTATTTTCTATCACAGGGAGGGAGAACACCGGGGAGCTGTTTTTT.

Comment on this clonotype: This may stem from a read error, because a much larger clone lies one nucleotide away. The V and J genes are TRBV7-2 and TRBJ2-1, with a tentative D call TRBD1 (7 bases). In germline, CDR1 is SGHTA, CDR2 FQGNSA. The length of the CDR3 is 14 residues. Here the CDR3 reads CASGLAGGSNEQFF. The CDR3 nucleotides read TGTGCCAGCGGCTTAGCAGGGGGGTCGAATGAGCAGTTCTTC.

The V call is TRBV20-1, the J call TRBJ2-7; D call uncertain. Germline loops: CDR1 DFQATT, CDR2 SNEGSKA (reference sequence). The CDR3 spans 11 residues. The V end lost 2 bases, the J end lost 6 bases, and 8 bases lay between the germline ends. CDR3 sequence (DNA): TGCAGTGCTAGAAATATGGGCGAGCAGTACGTC. As protein: CSARNMGEQYV.

The J gene is TRBJ2-1, the V gene TRBV7-9, with D tentatively TRBD1 or TRBD2 (5 bases each). V gave up 6 bases and J gave up 10 bases, with 13 bases separating them. The CDR3 is 12 amino acids. Germline CDR1 and CDR2: SEHNR and FQNEAQ (reference sequence). The CDR3 DNA follows: TGTGCCAGCAGTGGGACCAGAGGGGAGCAGTTCTTC. Translated, it gives CASSGTRGEQFF.

V is TRBV20-1 and J is TRBJ2-4; 14 nucleotides match TRBD2. CDR1 DFQATT and CDR2 SNEGSKA come from the germline V gene (reference sequence). Germline trimming cut 3 bases from V and 3 bases from J; bases unmatched to any gene: 7. The CDR3 covers 17 residues. The CDR3 DNA reads as TGCAGTGCTAGTGGGACTAGCGGGGGTATGGGCAAAAACATTCAGTACTTC. Its protein is CSASGTSGGMGKNIQYF.

This clonotype was picked up many times. V is TRBV6-1 and J is TRBJ1-5, with 8 bases matching TRBD1. The CDR3 runs to 15 residues. Looked up from germline, CDR1 is MNHNS and CDR2 is SASEGT. V lost 5 bases, J lost 2 bases, and 5 bases stayed unmatched. The chain's CDR3 is CASSPRGRGNQPQHF. The CDR3 DNA reads as TGTGCCAGCAGTCCCAGGGGGCGAGGCAATCAGCCCCAGCATTTT.

This clonotype appeared many times. This chain connects TRBV7-9 to TRBJ2-3; no firm D call. The CDR3 sequence is 12 residues long. Trimming took 8 bases from V and 6 from J, leaving 12 bases between them. CDR1 is SEHNR and CDR2 is FQNEAQ in the germline V gene (reference sequence). CDR3 nucleotides: TGTGCCAGCTTCCCGGGTTGGGATACGCAGTATTTT. It encodes CASFPGWDTQYF.

As for this clonotype: The junction does not match germline at one end; this may be a read error. The rearrangement joins TRBV27 to TRBJ1-2; D is perhaps TRBD1 (5 bases). From germline, CDR1 is MNHEY and CDR2 SMNVEV (reference sequence). This CDR3 is built from 16 residues. The CDR3 sequence is CVSGTELQGGIYGYTF. CDR3 sequence (DNA): TGTGTCAGCGGCACCGAACTGCAGGGAGGTATCTATGGCTACACCTTC.

The table lists this clonotype with many counts. The chain links TRBV7-9 to TRBJ2-1; D unresolved. CDR3 length equals 15 residues. V dropped 5 bases and J dropped 0 bases, with 11 bases sitting between them. Germline values: CDR1 SEHNR, CDR2 FQNEAQ (reference sequence). The DNA of the CDR3 is TGTGCCAGCAGCCCAGATTTTAGCTCCTACAATGAGCAGTTCTTC. Translation gives CASSPDFSSYNEQFF.